A selection of T cell receptor beta chains follows, all from one sample in a study of cytotoxic CD8 clonotypes in ibrutinib-treated CLL. Method: immunoSEQ multiplex PCR; TCRdb's copy keeps in-frame clones and lacks some. The profile shows over 15,000 clones, roughly 80% of them singletons. The sequenced sample was PBMCs, obtained before ibrutinib treatment. All receptors derive from a human donor with chronic lymphocytic leukemia. Each CDR3 is given with its conserved first and last residue. D genes are given only for firm matches. Size is omitted from some rows. Given values are once, few, many or a class for expanded clones.

TRBV7-2	NA	NA	TRBJ1-1	TGTGCCAGCACCCGGGGGAGGAACACTGAAGCTTTCTTT	CASTRGRNTEAFF
TRBV19	NA	NA	TRBJ2-3	TGTGCCAGTAGCGTACAGGGAATAGATACGCAGTATTTT	CASSVQGIDTQYF
TRBV7-6	NA	NA	TRBJ2-2	TGTGCCAGCAGCTTAGCGTCGGGGCGGGGGGAGCTGTTTTTT	CASSLASGRGELFF
TRBV4-3	once	NA	TRBJ1-3	TGCGCCAGCAGCCAAGACACGCGGGCGGGGAACACCATATATTTT	CASSQDTRAGNTIYF
TRBV5-1	NA	TRBD1	TRBJ1-1	TGCGCCAGCAGCTTACACAACAGGGGAGGGAACACTGAAGCTTTCTTT	CASSLHNRGGNTEAFF
TRBV5-6	NA	TRBD1	TRBJ2-5	TGTGCCAGCAGCTGGACAGGGGTTTGGGAAGAGACCCAGTACTTC	CASSWTGVWEETQYF
TRBV7-9	NA	NA	TRBJ1-1	TGTGCCAGCAGCTTCCCAGCGAACACTGAAGCTTTCTTT	CASSFPANTEAFF
TRBV18	NA	NA	TRBJ2-3	TGTGCCAGCTCACCCAGGGAGGGGGATACAGATACGCAGTATTTT	CASSPREGDTDTQYF
TRBV9	medium-sized	TRBD1	TRBJ1-5	TGTGCCAGCAGCGTTGGGGGACAGACCGATCAGCCCCAGCATTTT	CASSVGGQTDQPQHF
TRBV12-5	NA	NA	TRBJ2-3	TGTGCTAGTGCCATGGGGGGTGACACAGATACGCAGTATTTT	CASAMGGDTDTQYF
TRBV7-9	few	TRBD1	TRBJ2-2	TGTGCCAGCAGCTTAGTACAGGGGGCGAACACCGGGGAGCTGTTTTTT	CASSLVQGANTGELFF
TRBV7-9	NA	NA	TRBJ2-7	TGTGCCAGCAGCTTAGCGCTAATGGGGGGCGGCGAGCAGTACTTC	CASSLALMGGGEQYF
TRBV6-4	NA	TRBD2	TRBJ2-1	TGTGCCAGCAGTGCGGGGGGGATATACGATGAGCAGTTCTTC	CASSAGGIYDEQFF
TRBV5-6	NA	NA	TRBJ2-3	TGTGCCAGCAGCTTGGGGGGGGCGGGCACAGATACGCAGTATTTT	CASSLGGAGTDTQYF
TRBV6-5	medium-sized	NA	TRBJ1-4	TGTGCCAGCAGCCCGGGTTTCGGAGGGGATGAAAAACTGTTTTTT	CASSPGFGGDEKLFF
TRBV5-6	NA	NA	TRBJ2-7	TGTGCCAGCAGCTGGGGCGTTAACTCATACGAGCAGTACTTC	CASSWGVNSYEQYF
TRBV6-5	NA	NA	TRBJ2-3	TGTGCCAGCAGCCGAGGGTATACGCAGTATTTT	CASSRGYTQYF
TRBV7-2	NA	NA	TRBJ1-1	TGTGCCAGCAGCCCGGACAACCGGAACACTGAAGCTTTCTTT	CASSPDNRNTEAFF
TRBV7-8	once	TRBD2	TRBJ2-1	TGTGCCAGCAGCCGAAGCCTAGCGGGGGAGTCCTACAATGAGCAGTTCTTC	CASSRSLAGESYNEQFF
TRBV6-1	NA	NA	TRBJ2-5	TGTGCCAGCAGGTCGACAGGAGAGACCCAGTACTTC	CASRSTGETQYF
TRBV2	NA	NA	TRBJ2-1	TGTGCCAGCAGTGATGAAGTAGGCTCCTACAATGAGCAGTTCTTC	CASSDEVGSYNEQFF
TRBV4-3	NA	TRBD1	TRBJ1-4	TGCGCCAGCAGCCTCGGGACAGCCAGCGGTGAAAAACTGTTTTTT	CASSLGTASGEKLFF
TRBV6-5	NA	NA	TRBJ2-4	TGTGCCAGCAGTTACGGGAGAACCCTAGCCAAAAACATTCAGTACTTC	CASSYGRTLAKNIQYF
TRBV9	NA	NA	TRBJ2-5	TGTGCCAGCAGCCCCTCAGGGTGGGAGACCCAGTACTTC	CASSPSGWETQYF
TRBV7-9	once	TRBD1	TRBJ2-5	TGTGCCAGCAGCCGGGACAGGGGGGAGGAGACCCAGTACTTC	CASSRDRGEETQYF
TRBV7-2	NA	TRBD2	TRBJ2-5	TGTGCCAGCAGCTTATCGGGAGGGGTAGAGACCCAGTACTTC	CASSLSGGVETQYF
TRBV7-8	NA	NA	TRBJ2-7	TGTGCCAGCAGCTTGGGGGTGGTGGGGAGTAGCGAAGGTTACGAGCAGTACTTC	CASSLGVVGSSEGYEQYF
TRBV6-1	NA	NA	TRBJ2-5	TGTGCCAGCAGTTACGGAGAGACCCAGTACTTC	CASSYGETQYF
TRBV7-8	NA	NA	TRBJ2-1	TGTGCCAGCGGGGGGTTAGGGGGCGCCCACAATGAGCAGTTCTTC	CASGGLGGAHNEQFF
TRBV6-5	NA	NA	TRBJ1-6	TGTGCCAGCAGGCAGAACTATAATTCACCCCTCCACTTT	CASRQNYNSPLHF
TRBV7-2	NA	TRBD1	TRBJ1-2	TGTGCCAGCAGCTTAGACGGCTACAGGGGGCACACCTTC	CASSLDGYRGHTF
TRBV7-3	NA	NA	TRBJ1-1	TGTGCCAGCAGCTTGGAACATCTGAACACTGAAGCTTTCTTT	CASSLEHLNTEAFF
TRBV28	NA	NA	TRBJ1-2	TGTGCCAGCAGTTTGGAGGCGCGCGGCTACACCTTC	CASSLEARGYTF
TRBV19	NA	NA	TRBJ2-3	TGTGCCAGTAGGGGCACATCTCATACGCAGTATTTT	CASRGTSHTQYF
TRBV30	NA	TRBD1	TRBJ1-5	TGTGCCTGGAGTGGACAGGGTGATCAGCCCCAGCATTTT	CAWSGQGDQPQHF
TRBV5-5	NA	TRBD1	TRBJ2-2	TGTGCCAGCAGCACGCAGGACAGGGGGCTCGGGGAGCTGTTTTTT	CASSTQDRGLGELFF
TRBV5-6	NA	TRBD1	TRBJ1-6	TGTGCCAGCAGCTCTATGGACAGGGGTGGAAATTCACCCCTCCACTTT	CASSSMDRGGNSPLHF
TRBV6-5	few	NA	TRBJ1-5	TGTGCCAGCAGTGTCGGACGGCTCAATCAGCCCCAGCATTTT	CASSVGRLNQPQHF
TRBV4-1	NA	NA	TRBJ2-7	TGCGCCAGCAGCCAAGATACCCCGCCTGTTGGCGAGCAGTACTTC	CASSQDTPPVGEQYF
TRBV4-1	few	TRBD1	TRBJ2-7	TGCGCCAGCAGCCAAGAAGGCACAGGGGGCGCCGAGCAGTACTTC	CASSQEGTGGAEQYF
TRBV10-2	NA	NA	TRBJ2-7	TGCGCCAGCAGTGACCCGGTAAGACAGTCACCATACTACGAGCAGTACTTC	CASSDPVRQSPYYEQYF
TRBV7-2	NA	TRBD2	TRBJ2-6	TGTGCCAGCAGCCCTAGCGGGGGGCCTGCCTCTGGGGCCAACGTCCTGACTTTC	CASSPSGGPASGANVLTF
TRBV5-4	NA	NA	TRBJ1-1	TGTGCCAGCAGCTTGCTGGGGAAGAACACTGAAGCTTTCTTT	CASSLLGKNTEAFF
TRBV6-5	NA	NA	TRBJ2-3	TGTGCCAGCAGTTACAGGGGCACAGATACGCAGTATTTT	CASSYRGTDTQYF
TRBV5-8	once	TRBD2	TRBJ2-5	TGTGCCAGCACCTTGGGAGGGCAACCGTTGGAGACCCAGTACTTC	CASTLGGQPLETQYF
TRBV10-3	few	TRBD1	TRBJ1-3	TGTGCCATCAGCCCAACGGTACCGGACAGGGAGGGAAACACCATATATTTT	CAISPTVPDREGNTIYF
TRBV21-1	once	NA	TRBJ2-7	TGTGCCAGCAGCAAAGGGGGGTATAACAGGGACCACGAGCAGTACTTC	CASSKGGYNRDHEQYF
TRBV7-3	NA	TRBD1	TRBJ2-3	TGTGCCAGCAGCTTAGACAGGGGAGCGCAGTATTTT	CASSLDRGAQYF
TRBV27	medium-sized	TRBD1	TRBJ1-5	TGTGCCAGCAGCATGGACAGGATCAATCAGCCCCAGCATTTT	CASSMDRINQPQHF
TRBV7-6	NA	NA	TRBJ2-5	TGTGCCAGCAGCCTTATTGCGGCTAGCCAAGAGACCCAGTACTTC	CASSLIAASQETQYF
TRBV6-5	NA	TRBD1	TRBJ2-3	TGTGCCAGCAGGTACCCCGGACAGGGACCCACAGATACGCAGTATTTT	CASRYPGQGPTDTQYF
TRBV28	NA	TRBD1	TRBJ2-2	TGTGCCAGCAGTCTACAGGGGGCGGACACCGGGGAGCTGTTTTTT	CASSLQGADTGELFF